This TCR beta chain was sequenced for a study of beta chain features in type 1 diabetes. The entirety of the isolated RNA underwent reverse transcription, so expressed TCRB transcripts were sequenced. TCRdb's table, derived via immunoSEQ multiplex PCR, lists solely in-frame clones and lacks some. Of 300,000 or so clones listed, roughly 12% were seen once; the top ten hold about 0.016%. The germline gives CDR1 SGHNT, CDR2 YENEEA. V lost 1 base and J lost 7; bases outside the gene matches: 15. The CDR3 spans 18 residues. Whole-study findings and limits: People with Type 1 diabetes carried modestly yet significantly shorter TCRB CDR3s in all four CD4+ subsets.

A word on this clone: Its antigen is unidentified.

The specimen was naive CD4+ T cells from blood. This clonotype was sampled from a woman between 18 and 29 years old with type 1 diabetes. The chain recombines TRBV11-3 with TRBJ2-5; TRBD2 agrees at 10 bases. For the CDR3, the DNA is TGTGCCAGCAGCTTAGGGGTAGCGGGAGGAGGCCCGGGTCTGACCCAGTACTTC. As protein: CASSLGVAGGGPGLTQYF.